This entry concerns a single T cell receptor beta chain. CD8 cells regarded as naive lacked CD45RO, were positively chosen for CCR7, and omitted terminally differentiated effector memory CD45RA+ cells. Assay: immunoSEQ multiplex PCR; the TCRdb copy retains only in-frame clones and omits some. The data show about 1,900,000 clones, about 95% seen once. The data were taken from a study of shared clonotypes between healthy human individuals. CDR3 length: 13 residues. Germline V gene data show CDR1 as MDHEN and CDR2 as SYDVKM. Trimming stripped 4 bases from V and 9 bases from J, with 10 bases between. This clonotype originated in a man aged 18 to 30 in good health. Sequencing was performed on naive CD8+ T cells sorted from blood. The J gene is TRBJ1-6, the V gene TRBV28, with D unresolved. The CDR3 DNA is TGTGCCAGCAGTTACCGGGGTAGTTCACCCCTCCACTTT. Its protein is CASSYRGSSPLHF.